Shown below are 6 T cell receptor beta chains from a single sample sequenced in a study of blood T cell repertoires in COVID-19. Assay: immunoSEQ multiplex PCR; the TCRdb copy retains only in-frame clones and omits some. The sample carries 210,000 or so clones, 84% recorded once. Sample: PBMCs or T cells enriched from blood (not recorded which). The receptors derive from a man aged 60 to 69 who had recovered from COVID-19.

The chain uses TRBV18 and TRBJ2-2; 11 positions agree with TRBD1. The V gene's germline CDR1 is KGHSH and CDR2 LQKENI. The CDR3 consists of 15 residues. V shed 3 bases, J shed 6 bases, and the junction held 3 bases outside the gene matches. The CDR3 is CASSPGQGASGELFF. For the CDR3, the DNA is TGTGCCAGCTCACCCGGACAGGGGGCTTCCGGGGAGCTGTTTTTT.

The genes are TRBV10-3 and TRBJ1-2; TRBD1 aligns across 9 bases. In germline, CDR1 is ENHRY, CDR2 SYGVKD. The CDR3 totals 15 residues. Trimming cost V 6 bases and J 4 bases; bases outside gene matches: 9. The CDR3 loop is CAIREGTGSGYGYTF. CDR3 sequence (DNA): TGTGCCATCAGAGAAGGGACAGGGAGCGGCTATGGCTACACCTTC.

There are a few counts of this clone. V and J are TRBV24-1 and TRBJ2-3; 10 bases are shared with TRBD1. This CDR3 contains 19 residues. V was pared by 2 bases and J by 0 bases, with 10 bases of the junction left unmatched. The germline gives CDR1 KGHDR, CDR2 SFDVKD. CDR3 DNA: TGTGCCACCAGTGATTCCAACCCCGACAGGGGGCAGAGCACAGATACGCAGTATTTT. Translation gives CATSDSNPDRGQSTDTQYF.

V and J are TRBV11-2 and TRBJ1-5, with 7 nucleotides matching TRBD1. Trimming cost V 3 bases and J 3 bases; bases outside gene matches: 5. Germline CDR1 is SGHAT and CDR2 is FQNNGV. The CDR3 sequence is 15 residues long. The CDR3 here is CASSLSDRDNQPQHF. CDR3 DNA: TGTGCCAGCAGCTTGTCCGACAGGGACAATCAGCCCCAGCATTTT. The full variable domain, in which reference TRBV11-2 and TRBJ1-5 provide the parts outside the CDR3, is EAGVAQSPRYKIIEKRQSVAFWCNPISGHATLYWYQQILGQGPKLLIQFQNNGVVDDSQLPKDRFSAERLKGVDSTLKIQPAKLEDSAVYLCASSLSDRDNQPQHFGDGTRLSIL.

The chain uses TRBV24-1 and TRBJ2-1, with a weak D call TRBD2 (6 bases). The germline CDR1 and CDR2 sequences are KGHDR and SFDVKD. The length of the CDR3 is 16 residues. Trimming left V 4 bases short and J 0 bases short, with 12 bases between. CDR3 loop: CATSDGTASSYNEQFF. The CDR3 coding sequence is TGTGCCACCAGTGACGGGACTGCCAGCTCCTACAATGAGCAGTTCTTC.

This clone has a count of ten or more. This chain links TRBV14 with TRBJ1-2; maybe TRBD1 (5 bases). Looked up from germline, CDR1 is SGHDN and CDR2 is FVKESK. The V end lost 0 bases, the J end lost 10 bases, and 12 bases lay between the germline ends. The CDR3 is 13 residues long. In DNA form, the CDR3 reads TGTGCCAGCAGCCAAGATCGGAGGGGAACCTACACCTTC. This encodes CASSQDRRGTYTF. The variable domain in full, with the rest retrieved from reference TRBV14 and TRBJ1-2, is EAGVTQFPSHSVIEKGQTVTLRCDPISGHDNLYWYRRVMGKEIKFLLHFVKESKQDESGMPNNRFLAERTGGTYSTLKVQPAELEDSGVYFCASSQDRRGTYTFGSGTRLTVV.